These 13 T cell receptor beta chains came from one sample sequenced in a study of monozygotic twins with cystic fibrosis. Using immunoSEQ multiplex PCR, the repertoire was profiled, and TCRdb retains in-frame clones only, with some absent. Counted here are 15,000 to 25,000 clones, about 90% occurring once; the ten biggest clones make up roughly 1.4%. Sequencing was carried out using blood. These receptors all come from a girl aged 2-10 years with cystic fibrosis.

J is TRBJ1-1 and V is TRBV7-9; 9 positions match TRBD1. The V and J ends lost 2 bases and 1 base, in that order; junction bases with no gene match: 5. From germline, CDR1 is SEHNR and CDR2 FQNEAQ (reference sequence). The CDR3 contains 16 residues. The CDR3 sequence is CASSLTGGNSNTEAFF. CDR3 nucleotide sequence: TGTGCCAGCAGCTTAACAGGGGGCAATTCGAACACTGAAGCTTTCTTT.

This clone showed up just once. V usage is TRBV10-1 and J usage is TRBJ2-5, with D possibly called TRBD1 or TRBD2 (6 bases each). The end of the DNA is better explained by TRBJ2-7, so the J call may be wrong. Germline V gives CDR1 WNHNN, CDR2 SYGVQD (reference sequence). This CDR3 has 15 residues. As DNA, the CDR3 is TGCGCCAGCAGCTCGGCGCGGGACAACTCCTACGAGCAGTACTTC. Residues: CASSSARDNSYEQYF.

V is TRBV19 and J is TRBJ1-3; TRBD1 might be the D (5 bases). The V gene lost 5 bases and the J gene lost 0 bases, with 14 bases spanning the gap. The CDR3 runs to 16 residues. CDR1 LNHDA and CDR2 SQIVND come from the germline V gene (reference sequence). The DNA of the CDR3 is TGTGCCAGTAGTGCAACGGGACGGGGCTCTGGAAACACCATATATTTT. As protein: CASSATGRGSGNTIYF.

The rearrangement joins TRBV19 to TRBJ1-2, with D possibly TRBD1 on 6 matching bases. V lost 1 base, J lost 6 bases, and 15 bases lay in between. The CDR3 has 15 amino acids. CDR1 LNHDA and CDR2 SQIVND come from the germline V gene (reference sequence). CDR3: CASSIATGIGNGYTF. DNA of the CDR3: TGTGCCAGTAGTATAGCTACAGGGATTGGGAATGGCTACACCTTC. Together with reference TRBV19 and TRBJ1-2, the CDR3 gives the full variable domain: DGGITQSPKYLFRKEGQNVTLSCEQNLNHDAMYWYRQDPGQGLRLIYYSQIVNDFQKGDIAEGYSVSREKKESFPLTVTSAQKNPTAFYLCASSIATGIGNGYTFGSGTRLTVV.

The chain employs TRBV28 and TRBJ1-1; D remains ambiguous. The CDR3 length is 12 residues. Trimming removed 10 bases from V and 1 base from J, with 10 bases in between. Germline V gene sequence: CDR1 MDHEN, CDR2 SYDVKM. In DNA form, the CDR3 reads TGTGCCACCCGGGAGGCGAACACTGAAGCTTTCTTT. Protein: CATREANTEAFF.

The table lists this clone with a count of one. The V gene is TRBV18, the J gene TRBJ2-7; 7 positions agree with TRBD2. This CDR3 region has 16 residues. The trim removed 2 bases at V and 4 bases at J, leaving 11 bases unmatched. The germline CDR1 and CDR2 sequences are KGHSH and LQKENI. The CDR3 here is CASSPRASGENYEQYF. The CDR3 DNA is TGTGCCAGCTCACCAAGGGCTAGCGGAGAAAATTACGAGCAGTACTTC.

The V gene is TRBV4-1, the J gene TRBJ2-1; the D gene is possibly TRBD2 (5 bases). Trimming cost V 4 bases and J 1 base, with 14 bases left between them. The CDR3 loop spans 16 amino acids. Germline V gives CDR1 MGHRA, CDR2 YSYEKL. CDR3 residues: CASSPREAESYNEQFF. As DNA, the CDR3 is TGCGCCAGCAGCCCCCGTGAAGCGGAATCCTACAATGAGCAGTTCTTC.

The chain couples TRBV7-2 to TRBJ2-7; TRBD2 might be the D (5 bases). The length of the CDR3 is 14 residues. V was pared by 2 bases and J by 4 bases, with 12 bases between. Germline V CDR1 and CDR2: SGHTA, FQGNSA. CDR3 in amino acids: CASSLNRGAYEQYF. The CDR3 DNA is TGTGCCAGCAGCTTAAATCGGGGTGCTTACGAGCAGTACTTC.

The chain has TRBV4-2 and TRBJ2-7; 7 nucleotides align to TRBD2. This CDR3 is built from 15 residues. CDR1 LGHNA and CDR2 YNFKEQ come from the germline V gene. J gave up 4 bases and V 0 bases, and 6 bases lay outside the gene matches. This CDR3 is CASSQDNGRLYEQYF. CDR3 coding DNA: TGTGCCAGCAGCCAAGACAACGGGAGGCTGTACGAGCAGTACTTC.

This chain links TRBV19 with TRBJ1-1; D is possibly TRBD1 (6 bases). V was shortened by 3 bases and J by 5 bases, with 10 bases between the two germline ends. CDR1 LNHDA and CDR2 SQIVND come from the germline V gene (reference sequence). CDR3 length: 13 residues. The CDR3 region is CASSIAGVTEAFF. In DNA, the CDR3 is TGTGCCAGTAGTATCGCAGGGGTAACTGAAGCTTTCTTT.

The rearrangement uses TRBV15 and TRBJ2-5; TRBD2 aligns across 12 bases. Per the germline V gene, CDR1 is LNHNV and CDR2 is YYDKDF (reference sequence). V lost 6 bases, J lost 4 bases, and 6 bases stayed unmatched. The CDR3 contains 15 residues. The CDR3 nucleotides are TGTGCCACCAGTTCCCTAGCGGGGGGGGCAGAGACCCAGTACTTC. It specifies CATSSLAGGAETQYF.

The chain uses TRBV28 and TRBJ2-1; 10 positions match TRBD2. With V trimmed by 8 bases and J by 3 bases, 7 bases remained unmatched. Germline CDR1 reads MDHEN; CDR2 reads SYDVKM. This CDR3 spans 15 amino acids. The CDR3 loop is CASAMIAGGYNEQFF. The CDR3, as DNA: TGTGCCAGCGCAATGATAGCGGGAGGCTACAATGAGCAGTTCTTC.

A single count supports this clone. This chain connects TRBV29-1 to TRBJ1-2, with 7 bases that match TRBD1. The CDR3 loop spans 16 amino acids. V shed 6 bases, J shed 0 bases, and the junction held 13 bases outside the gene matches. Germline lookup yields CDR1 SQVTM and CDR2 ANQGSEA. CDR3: CSVVYLRTGSNYGYTF. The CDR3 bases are TGCAGCGTCGTATATCTACGGACAGGTTCTAACTATGGCTACACCTTC.